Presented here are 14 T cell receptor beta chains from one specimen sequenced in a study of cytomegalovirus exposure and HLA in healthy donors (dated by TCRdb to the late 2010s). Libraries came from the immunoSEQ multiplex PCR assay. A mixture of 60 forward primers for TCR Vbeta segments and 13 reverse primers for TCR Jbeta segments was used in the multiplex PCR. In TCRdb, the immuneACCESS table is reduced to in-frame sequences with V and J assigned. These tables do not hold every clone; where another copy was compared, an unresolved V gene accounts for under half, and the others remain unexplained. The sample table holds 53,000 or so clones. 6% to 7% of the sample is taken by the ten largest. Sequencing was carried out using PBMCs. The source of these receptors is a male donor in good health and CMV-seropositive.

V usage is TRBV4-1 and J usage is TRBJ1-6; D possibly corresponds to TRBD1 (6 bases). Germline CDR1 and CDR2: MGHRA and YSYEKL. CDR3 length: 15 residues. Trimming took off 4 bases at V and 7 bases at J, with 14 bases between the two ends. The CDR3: CASSRAGDRNSPLHF. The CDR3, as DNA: TGCGCCAGCAGCCGGGCAGGAGACAGGAATTCACCCCTCCACTTT.

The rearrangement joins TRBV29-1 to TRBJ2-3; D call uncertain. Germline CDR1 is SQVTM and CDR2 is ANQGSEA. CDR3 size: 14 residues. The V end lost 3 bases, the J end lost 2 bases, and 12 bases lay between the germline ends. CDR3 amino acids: CSVDRGQVTDTQYF. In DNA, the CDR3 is TGCAGCGTTGATCGTGGCCAGGTCACAGATACGCAGTATTTT.

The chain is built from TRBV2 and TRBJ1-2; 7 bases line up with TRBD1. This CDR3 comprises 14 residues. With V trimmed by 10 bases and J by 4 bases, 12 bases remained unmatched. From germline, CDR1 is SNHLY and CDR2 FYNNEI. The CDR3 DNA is TGTGCCATCCTGGAGGGGGACAGCCTCTATGGCTACACCTTC. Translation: CAILEGDSLYGYTF.

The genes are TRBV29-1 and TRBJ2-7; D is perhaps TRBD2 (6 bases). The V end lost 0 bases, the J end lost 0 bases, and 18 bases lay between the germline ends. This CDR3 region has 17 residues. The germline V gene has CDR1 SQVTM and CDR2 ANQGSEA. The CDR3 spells CSVEDPGLRGTSYEQYF. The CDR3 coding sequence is TGCAGCGTTGAAGATCCGGGCTTGCGGGGAACCTCCTACGAGCAGTACTTC.

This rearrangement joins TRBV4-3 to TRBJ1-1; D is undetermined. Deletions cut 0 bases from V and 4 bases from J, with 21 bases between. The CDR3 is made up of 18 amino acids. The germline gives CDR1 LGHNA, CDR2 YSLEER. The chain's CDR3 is CASSQEVVDGVGGTEAFF. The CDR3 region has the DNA TGCGCCAGCAGCCAAGAGGTAGTGGATGGGGTCGGAGGCACTGAAGCTTTCTTT.

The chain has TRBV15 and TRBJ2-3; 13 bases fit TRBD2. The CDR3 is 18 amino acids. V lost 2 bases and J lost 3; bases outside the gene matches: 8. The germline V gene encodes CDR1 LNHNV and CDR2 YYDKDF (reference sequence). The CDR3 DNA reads TGTGCCACCAGCAGAAAACTGGGACTAGCGGGGACAACAGATACGCAGTATTTT. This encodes CATSRKLGLAGTTDTQYF.

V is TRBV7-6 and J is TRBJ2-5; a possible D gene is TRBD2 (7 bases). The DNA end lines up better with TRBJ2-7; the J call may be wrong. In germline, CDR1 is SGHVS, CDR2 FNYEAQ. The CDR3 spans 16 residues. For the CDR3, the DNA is TGTGCCAGCAGCTTAGATACGGGGGGCACATCGTACGAGCAGTACTTC. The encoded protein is CASSLDTGGTSYEQYF.

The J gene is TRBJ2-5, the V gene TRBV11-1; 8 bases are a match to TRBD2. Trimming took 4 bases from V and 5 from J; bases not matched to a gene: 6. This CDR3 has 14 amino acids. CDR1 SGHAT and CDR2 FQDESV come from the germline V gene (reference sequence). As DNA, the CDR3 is TGTGCCAGCAGCTCCCGACTAGCGTTCGAGACCCAGTACTTC. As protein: CASSSRLAFETQYF.

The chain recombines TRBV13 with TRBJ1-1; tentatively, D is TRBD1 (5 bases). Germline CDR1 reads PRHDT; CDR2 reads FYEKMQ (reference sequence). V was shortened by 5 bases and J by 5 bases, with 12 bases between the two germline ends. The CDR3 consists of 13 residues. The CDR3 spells CASSQGGTTEAFF. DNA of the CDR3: TGTGCCAGCAGCCAGGGAGGGACGACTGAAGCTTTCTTT.

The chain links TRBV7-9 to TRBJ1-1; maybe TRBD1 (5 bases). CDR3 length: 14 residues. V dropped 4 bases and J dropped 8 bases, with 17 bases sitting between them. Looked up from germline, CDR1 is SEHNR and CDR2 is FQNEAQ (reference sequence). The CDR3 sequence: CASSYVNRPIEAFF. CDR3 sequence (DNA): TGTGCCAGCAGCTATGTGAACAGGCCGATCGAAGCTTTCTTT.

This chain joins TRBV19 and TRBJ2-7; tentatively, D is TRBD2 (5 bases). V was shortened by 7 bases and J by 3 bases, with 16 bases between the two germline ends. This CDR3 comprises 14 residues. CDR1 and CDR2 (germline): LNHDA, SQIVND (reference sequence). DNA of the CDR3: TGTGCCAGTACCCTCAAGCCCGGGAACTACGAGCAGTACTTC. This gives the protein CASTLKPGNYEQYF. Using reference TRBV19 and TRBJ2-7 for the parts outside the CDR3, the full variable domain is DGGITQSPKYLFRKEGQNVTLSCEQNLNHDAMYWYRQDPGQGLRLIYYSQIVNDFQKGDIAEGYSVSREKKESFPLTVTSAQKNPTAFYLCASTLKPGNYEQYFGPGTRLTVT.

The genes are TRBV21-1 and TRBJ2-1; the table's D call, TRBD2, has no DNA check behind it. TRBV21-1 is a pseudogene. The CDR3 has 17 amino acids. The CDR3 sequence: CASSKVPSGGRNNEQFF. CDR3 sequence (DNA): TGTGCCAGCAGCAAAGTTCCTAGCGGGGGACGGAACAATGAGCAGTTCTTC.

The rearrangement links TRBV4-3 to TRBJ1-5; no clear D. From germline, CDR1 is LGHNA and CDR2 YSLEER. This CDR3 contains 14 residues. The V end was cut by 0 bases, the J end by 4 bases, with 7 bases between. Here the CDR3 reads CASSQESGNQPQHF. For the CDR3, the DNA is TGCGCCAGCAGCCAAGAATCGGGGAATCAGCCCCAGCATTTT.

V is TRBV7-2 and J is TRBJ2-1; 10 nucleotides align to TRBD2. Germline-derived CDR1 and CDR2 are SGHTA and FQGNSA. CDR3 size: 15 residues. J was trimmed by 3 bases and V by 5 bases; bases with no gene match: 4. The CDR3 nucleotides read TGTGCCAGCAGCCCCTCTAGCGGGGGCTACAATGAGCAGTTCTTC. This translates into CASSPSSGGYNEQFF.